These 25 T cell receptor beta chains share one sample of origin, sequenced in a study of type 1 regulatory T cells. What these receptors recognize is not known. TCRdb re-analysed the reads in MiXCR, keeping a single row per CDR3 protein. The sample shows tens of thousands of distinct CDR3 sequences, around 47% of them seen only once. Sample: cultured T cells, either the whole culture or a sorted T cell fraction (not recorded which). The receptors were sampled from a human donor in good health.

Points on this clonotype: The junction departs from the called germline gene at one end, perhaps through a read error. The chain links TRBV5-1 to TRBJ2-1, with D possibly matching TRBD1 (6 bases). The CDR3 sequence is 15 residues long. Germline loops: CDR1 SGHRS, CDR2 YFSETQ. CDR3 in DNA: TGCGCCAGCAGCAGAGGGGACACCTCCTACGATGAGCAGTTCTTC. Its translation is CASSRGDTSYDEQFF.

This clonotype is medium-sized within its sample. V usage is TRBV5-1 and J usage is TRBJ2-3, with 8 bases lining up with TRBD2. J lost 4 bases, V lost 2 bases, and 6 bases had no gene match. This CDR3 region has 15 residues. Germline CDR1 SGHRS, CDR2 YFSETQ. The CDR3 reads CASSFGGGLADTQYF. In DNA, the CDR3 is TGCGCCAGCAGCTTTGGCGGGGGGCTGGCAGATACGCAGTATTTT.

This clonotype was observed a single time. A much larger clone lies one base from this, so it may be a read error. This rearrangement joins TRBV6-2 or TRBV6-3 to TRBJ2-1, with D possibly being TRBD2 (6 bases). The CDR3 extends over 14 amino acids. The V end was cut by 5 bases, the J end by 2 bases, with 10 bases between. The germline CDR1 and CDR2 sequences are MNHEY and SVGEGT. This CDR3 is CASSTSSPYNEQFF. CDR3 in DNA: TGTGCCAGCAGTACTAGCTCCCCCTACAATGAGCAGTTCTTC.

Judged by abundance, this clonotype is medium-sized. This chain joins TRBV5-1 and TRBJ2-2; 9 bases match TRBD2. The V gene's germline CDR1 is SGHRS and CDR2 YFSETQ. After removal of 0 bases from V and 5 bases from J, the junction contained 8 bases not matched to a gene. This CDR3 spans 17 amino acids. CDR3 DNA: TGCGCCAGCAGCTTGGCCCTGCTAGCGGGGACAACCGGGGAGCTGTTTTTT. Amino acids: CASSLALLAGTTGELFF. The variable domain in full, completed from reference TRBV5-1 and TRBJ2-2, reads KAGVTQTPRYLIKTRGQQVTLSCSPISGHRSVSWYQQTPGQGLQFLFEYFSETQRNKGNFPGRFSGRQFSNSRSEMNVSTLELGDSALYLCASSLALLAGTTGELFFGEGSRLTVL.

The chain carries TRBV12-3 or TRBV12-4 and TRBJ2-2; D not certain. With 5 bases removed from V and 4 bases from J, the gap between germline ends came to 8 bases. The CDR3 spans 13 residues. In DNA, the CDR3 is TGTGCCAGCAGTCCCAGGCTCACCGGGGAGCTGTTTTTT. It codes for CASSPRLTGELFF.

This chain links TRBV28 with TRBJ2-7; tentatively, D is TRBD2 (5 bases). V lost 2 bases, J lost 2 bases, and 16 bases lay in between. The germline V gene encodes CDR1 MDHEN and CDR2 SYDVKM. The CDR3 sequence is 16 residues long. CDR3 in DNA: TGTGCCAGCAGTTTACTTGGGTGGACTTTAACCTACGAGCAGTACTTC. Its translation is CASSLLGWTLTYEQYF.

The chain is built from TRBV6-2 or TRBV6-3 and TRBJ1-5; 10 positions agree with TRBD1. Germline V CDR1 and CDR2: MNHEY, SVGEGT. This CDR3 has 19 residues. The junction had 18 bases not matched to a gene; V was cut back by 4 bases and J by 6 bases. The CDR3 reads CASSFRQGAIRDGAQPQHF. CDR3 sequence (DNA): TGTGCCAGCAGTTTTCGACAGGGGGCAATTCGAGACGGTGCTCAGCCCCAGCATTTT.

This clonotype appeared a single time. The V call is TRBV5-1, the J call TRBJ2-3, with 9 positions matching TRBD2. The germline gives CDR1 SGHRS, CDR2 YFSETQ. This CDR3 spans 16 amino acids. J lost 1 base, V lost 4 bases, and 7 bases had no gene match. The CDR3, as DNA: TGCGCCAGCAGCGGGGGACTAGCTGCTGGCACAGATACGCAGTATTTT. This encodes CASSGGLAAGTDTQYF.

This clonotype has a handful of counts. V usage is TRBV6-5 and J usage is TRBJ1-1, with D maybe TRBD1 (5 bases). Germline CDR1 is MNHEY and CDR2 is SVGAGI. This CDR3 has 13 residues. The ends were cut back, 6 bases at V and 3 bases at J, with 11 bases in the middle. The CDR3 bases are TGTGCCAGCAGGGGGCAGCGACACACTGAAGCTTTCTTT. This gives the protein CASRGQRHTEAFF.

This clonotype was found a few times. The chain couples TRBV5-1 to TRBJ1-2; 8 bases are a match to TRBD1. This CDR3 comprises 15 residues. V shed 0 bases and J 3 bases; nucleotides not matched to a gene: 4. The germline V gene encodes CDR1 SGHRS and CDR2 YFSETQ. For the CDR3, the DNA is TGCGCCAGCAGCTTGGAGCAGGGGGCGGACTATGGCTACACCTTC. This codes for CASSLEQGADYGYTF.

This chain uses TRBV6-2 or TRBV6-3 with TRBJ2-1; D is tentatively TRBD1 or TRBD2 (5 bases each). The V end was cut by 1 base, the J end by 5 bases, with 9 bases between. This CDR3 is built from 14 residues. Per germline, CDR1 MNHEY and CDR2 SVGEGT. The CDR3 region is CASSYFRENNEQFF. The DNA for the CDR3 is TGTGCCAGCAGTTACTTCAGGGAGAACAATGAGCAGTTCTTC.

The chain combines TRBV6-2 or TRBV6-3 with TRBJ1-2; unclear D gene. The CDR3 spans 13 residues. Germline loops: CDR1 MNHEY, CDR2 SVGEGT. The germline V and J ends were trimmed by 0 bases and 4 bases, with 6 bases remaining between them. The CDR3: CASSYSNGYGYTF. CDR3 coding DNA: TGTGCCAGCAGTTACTCGAATGGCTATGGCTACACCTTC.

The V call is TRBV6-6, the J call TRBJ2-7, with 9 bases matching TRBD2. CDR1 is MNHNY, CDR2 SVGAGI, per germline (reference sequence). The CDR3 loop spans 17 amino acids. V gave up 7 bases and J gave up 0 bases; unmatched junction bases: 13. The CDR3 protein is CASTAGSSGARSYEQYF. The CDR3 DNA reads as TGTGCCAGCACCGCCGGGTCTAGCGGGGCCCGCTCCTACGAGCAGTACTTC.

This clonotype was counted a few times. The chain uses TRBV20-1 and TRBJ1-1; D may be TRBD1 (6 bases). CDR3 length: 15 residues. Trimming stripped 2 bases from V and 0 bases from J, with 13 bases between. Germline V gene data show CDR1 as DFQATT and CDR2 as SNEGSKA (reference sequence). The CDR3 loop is CSARRTVPMNTEAFF. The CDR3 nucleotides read TGCAGTGCTAGAAGGACAGTTCCTATGAACACTGAAGCTTTCTTT.

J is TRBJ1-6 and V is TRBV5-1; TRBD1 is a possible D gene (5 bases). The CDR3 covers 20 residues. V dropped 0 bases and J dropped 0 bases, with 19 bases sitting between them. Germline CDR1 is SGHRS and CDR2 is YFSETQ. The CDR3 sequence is CASSLGIPGPGGSYNSPLHF. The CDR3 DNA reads TGCGCCAGCAGCTTGGGGATACCAGGGCCGGGGGGCTCCTATAATTCACCCCTCCACTTT.

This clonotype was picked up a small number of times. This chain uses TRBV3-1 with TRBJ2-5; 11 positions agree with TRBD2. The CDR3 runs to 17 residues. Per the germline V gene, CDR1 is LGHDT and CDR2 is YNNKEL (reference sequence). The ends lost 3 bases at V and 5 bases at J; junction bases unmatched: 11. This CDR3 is CASSQGRFTSGGETQYF. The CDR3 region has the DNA TGTGCCAGCAGCCAGGGACGATTTACTAGCGGGGGTGAGACCCAGTACTTC.

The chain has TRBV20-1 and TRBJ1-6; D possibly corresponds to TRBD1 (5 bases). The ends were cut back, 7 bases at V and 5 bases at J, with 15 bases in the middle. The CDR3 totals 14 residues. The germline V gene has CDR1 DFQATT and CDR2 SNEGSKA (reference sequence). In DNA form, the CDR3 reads TGCAGTGATAGGGGAAGGGGCGATAATTCACCCCTCCACTTT. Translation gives CSDRGRGDNSPLHF.

The CDR3 spells CASRSRGPTDTQYF. In DNA form, the CDR3 reads TGTGCCAGCAGATCAAGGGGCCCGACAGATACGCAGTATTTT. The V and J genes are TRBV7-6 and TRBJ2-3; a possible D gene is TRBD1 (5 bases). The CDR3 has 14 residues. CDR1 and CDR2 (germline): SGHVS, FNYEAQ. V dropped 6 bases and J dropped 3 bases, with 13 bases sitting between them.

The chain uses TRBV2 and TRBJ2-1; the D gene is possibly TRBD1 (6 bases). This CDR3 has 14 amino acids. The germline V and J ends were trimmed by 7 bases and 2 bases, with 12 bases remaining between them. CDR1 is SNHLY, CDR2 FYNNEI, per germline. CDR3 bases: TGTGCCAGCATCCCAGGGGAAACCTACAATGAGCAGTTCTTC. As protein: CASIPGETYNEQFF.

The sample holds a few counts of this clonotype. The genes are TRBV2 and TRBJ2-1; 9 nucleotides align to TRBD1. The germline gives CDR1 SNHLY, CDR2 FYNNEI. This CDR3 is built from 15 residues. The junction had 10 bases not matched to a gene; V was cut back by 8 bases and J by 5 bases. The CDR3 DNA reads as TGTGCCAGCGGGCCGGACAGGGGCCTAAACAATGAGCAGTTCTTC. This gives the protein CASGPDRGLNNEQFF.

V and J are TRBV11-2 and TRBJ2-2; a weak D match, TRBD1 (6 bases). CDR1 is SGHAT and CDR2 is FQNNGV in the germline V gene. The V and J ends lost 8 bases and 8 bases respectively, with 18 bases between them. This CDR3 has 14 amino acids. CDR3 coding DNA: TGTGCCAGCCGTCCCCTACAGGGTTTAGGGGAGCTGTTTTTT. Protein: CASRPLQGLGELFF.

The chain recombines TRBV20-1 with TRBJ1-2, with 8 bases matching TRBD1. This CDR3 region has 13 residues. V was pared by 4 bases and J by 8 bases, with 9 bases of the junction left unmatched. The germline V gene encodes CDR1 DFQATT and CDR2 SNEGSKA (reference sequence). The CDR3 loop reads CSAIDRGGFGYTF. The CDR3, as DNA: TGCAGTGCTATTGACAGGGGCGGATTCGGCTACACCTTC.

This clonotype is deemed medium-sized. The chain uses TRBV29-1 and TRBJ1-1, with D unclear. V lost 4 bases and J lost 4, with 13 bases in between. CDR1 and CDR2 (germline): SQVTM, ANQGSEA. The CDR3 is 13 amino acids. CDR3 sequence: CSVADRLLTEAFF. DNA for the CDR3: TGCAGCGTTGCGGACCGACTCCTCACTGAAGCTTTCTTT.

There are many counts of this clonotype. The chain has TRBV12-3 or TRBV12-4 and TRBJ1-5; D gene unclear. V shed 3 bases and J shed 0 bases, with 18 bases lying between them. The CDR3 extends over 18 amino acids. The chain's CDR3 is CASSFHGQTAYSNQPQHF. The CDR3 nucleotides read TGTGCCAGCAGTTTTCATGGGCAGACTGCTTATAGCAATCAGCCCCAGCATTTT.

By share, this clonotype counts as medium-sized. The CDR3 spells CASFQSGLSTGELFF. The CDR3 DNA is TGTGCCAGCTTCCAGTCGGGCTTGAGCACCGGGGAGCTGTTTTTT. V is TRBV6-2 or TRBV6-3 and J is TRBJ2-2; no firm D call. Deletions cut 8 bases from V and 4 bases from J, with 17 bases between. Germline-derived CDR1 and CDR2 are MNHEY and SVGEGT. CDR3 length: 15 residues.